Listed below are T cell receptor beta chains from one sample, sequenced in a study of cytomegalovirus exposure and HLA in healthy donors. Measured with immunoSEQ multiplex PCR; TCRdb has only the in-frame clones, and not every one. The sample spans 200,000 or so clones; the ten largest clones claim 0.74%. The sequencing sample was made of PBMCs. The origin of the receptors is a boy younger than 18 in good health and CMV-seronegative. Both conserved end residues are part of each CDR3. The D gene is left open where the match is weak.

j_gene	v_gene	d_gene	CDR3aa	CDR3nt
TRBJ2-4	TRBV6-6	.	CASNGGAAVKNIQYF	TGTGCCAGCAACGGAGGGGCGGCCGTAAAAAACATTCAGTACTTC
TRBJ2-7	TRBV5-4	.	CASSWGTSLNEQYF	TGTGCCAGCAGCTGGGGAACTAGTCTCAACGAGCAGTACTTC
TRBJ1-6	TRBV19	.	CASSIWGGVQSPLHF	TGTGCCAGTAGTATATGGGGAGGAGTTCAATCACCCCTCCACTTT
TRBJ1-1	TRBV6-1	.	CASRVGGRNTEAFF	TGTGCCAGCAGGGTCGGCGGCAGGAACACTGAAGCTTTCTTT
TRBJ2-4	TRBV28	.	CASSSIKLAKNIQYF	TGTGCCAGCAGTTCCATCAAACTAGCCAAAAACATTCAGTACTTC
TRBJ2-2	TRBV7-2	.	CASSYSGTTNTGELFF	TGTGCCAGCAGTTACTCCGGGACAACGAACACCGGGGAGCTGTTTTTT
TRBJ2-3	TRBV6-1	.	CASSNGHLTDTQYF	TGTGCCAGCTCGAACGGACACCTCACAGATACGCAGTATTTT
TRBJ2-7	TRBV2	.	CASSELGLGSSYEQYF	TGTGCCAGCAGTGAATTGGGCTTGGGGAGCTCCTACGAGCAGTACTTC
TRBJ1-2	TRBV7-6	.	CASSLAPGGGGGYTF	TGTGCCAGCAGCTTAGCTCCGGGGGGGGGCGGCGGCTACACCTTC
TRBJ2-1	TRBV29-1	TRBD2	CSVVRGRGGAYNEQFF	TGCAGCGTAGTTCGCGGCCGGGGGGGGGCCTACAATGAGCAGTTCTTC
TRBJ2-1	TRBV7-6	TRBD2	CASSPGTSGPFEQFF	TGTGCCAGCAGCCCTGGGACTAGCGGCCCCTTTGAGCAGTTCTTC
TRBJ2-7	TRBV18	.	CASSLDDREGYEQYF	TGTGCCAGCTCACTTGATGACCGCGAGGGCTACGAGCAGTACTTC
TRBJ1-5	TRBV19	TRBD1	CASSSTGGNQPQHF	TGTGCCAGTAGCTCGACAGGGGGTAACCAGCCCCAGCATTTT
TRBJ2-1	TRBV9	TRBD2	CASSVAGLAGVSSYNEQFF	TGTGCCAGCAGCGTAGCAGGGCTAGCGGGAGTAAGCTCCTACAATGAGCAGTTCTTC
TRBJ1-2	TRBV7-9	.	CASSWTTLDGYTF	TGTGCCAGCAGCTGGACAACCCTCGATGGCTACACCTTC
TRBJ2-5	TRBV28	.	CASRFWSGVQETQYF	TGTGCCAGCAGGTTCTGGTCAGGGGTTCAAGAGACCCAGTACTTC
TRBJ2-3	TRBV4-1	.	CASSQGSGGTDTQYF	TGCGCCAGCAGCCAAGGTTCGGGGGGCACAGATACGCAGTATTTT
TRBJ1-6	TRBV6-5	.	CASSSGNPYNSPLHF	TGTGCCAGCAGTTCGGGGAACCCCTATAATTCACCCCTCCACTTT
TRBJ2-7	TRBV9	.	CASSVGPGAYEQYF	TGTGCCAGCAGCGTAGGGCCAGGGGCCTACGAGCAGTACTTC
TRBJ2-2	TRBV11-1	.	CASTYGGNTGELFF	TGTGCCAGCACGTATGGAGGGAACACCGGGGAGCTGTTTTTT
TRBJ1-1	TRBV30	.	CAWGQPPGEAFF	TGTGCCTGGGGGCAACCCCCAGGGGAAGCTTTCTTT
TRBJ2-2	TRBV11-3	TRBD1	CASALGQGSTGELFF	TGTGCCAGCGCCCTGGGACAGGGGTCGACCGGGGAGCTGTTTTTT
TRBJ1-1	TRBV5-1	.	CASSLVGAGNTEAFF	TGCGCCAGCAGCTTGGTAGGGGCTGGGAACACTGAAGCTTTCTTT
TRBJ1-6	TRBV5-4	TRBD1	CASSRDGQGDSPLHF	TGTGCCAGCAGCCGGGACGGACAGGGAGATTCACCCCTCCACTTT
TRBJ1-6	TRBV6-5	.	CASSYTALSGSPLHF	TGTGCCAGCAGTTACACGGCACTCTCGGGTTCACCCCTCCACTTT
TRBJ1-1	TRBV6-5	.	CASIKEGPGNTEAFF	TGTGCCAGCATAAAGGAAGGGCCGGGAAATACTGAAGCTTTCTTT
TRBJ2-5	TRBV7-2	TRBD1	CASSLAGDRGETQYF	TGTGCCAGCAGCTTAGCGGGGGACAGGGGCGAGACCCAGTACTTC
TRBJ2-5	TRBV6-5	.	CASRLLETQYF	TGTGCCAGCAGGCTATTAGAGACCCAGTACTTC
TRBJ2-5	TRBV19	.	CASSIGGGWETQYF	TGTGCCAGTAGTATAGGGGGAGGTTGGGAGACCCAGTACTTC
TRBJ2-2	TRBV7-9	TRBD2	CASRDPAGGRAGELFF	TGTGCCAGCAGGGACCCAGCGGGGGGCCGGGCCGGGGAGCTGTTTTTT
TRBJ1-2	TRBV29-1	TRBD1	CSVEELQGTSYHYGYTF	TGCAGCGTTGAAGAACTACAGGGGACTTCATACCACTATGGCTACACCTTC
TRBJ1-4	TRBV30	.	CAWSAGEFFEKLFF	TGTGCCTGGAGTGCCGGGGAGTTCTTTGAAAAACTGTTTTTT
TRBJ1-5	TRBV28	.	CASSLDPPGRQPQHF	TGTGCCAGCAGTTTGGACCCCCCAGGGCGCCAGCCCCAGCATTTT
TRBJ1-1	TRBV6-6	TRBD1	CASSLLGTGGRVQAFF	TGTGCCAGCAGTTTACTCGGGACAGGGGGCCGGGTGCAAGCTTTCTTT
TRBJ2-7	TRBV6-5	.	CASSYSQGSYEQYF	TGTGCCAGCAGTTACTCGCAGGGCTCCTACGAGCAGTACTTC
TRBJ2-7	TRBV10-1	TRBD1	CASSPGTGPPYEQYF	TGCGCCAGCAGCCCCGGGACAGGGCCACCCTACGAGCAGTACTTC
TRBJ1-2	TRBV4-3	TRBD1	CASSQDHRGIYGYTF	TGCGCCAGCAGCCAAGATCACAGGGGGATCTATGGCTACACCTTC
TRBJ1-6	TRBV2	.	CASSGGSPLHF	TGTGCCAGCAGTGGAGGTTCACCCCTCCACTTT
TRBJ2-2	TRBV6-5	.	CASSYGVRDGELFF	TGTGCCAGCAGCTACGGGGTTCGGGACGGGGAGCTGTTTTTT